This is a list of T cell receptor beta chains from one sample in a study of T cell responses to AZD1222 COVID-19 vaccine. Sequenced by immunoSEQ multiplex PCR; TCRdb stores in-frame clones only, minus some. Of over 90,000 clones in the sample, about 87% were seen once. This specimen was peripheral blood, taken on day 0 of AZD1222 vaccination. The receptors shown here come from an adult in good health. CDR3s include the opening cysteine and the closing phenylalanine or tryptophan. The order of the fields is V gene, J gene, clone size, D gene, CDR3 protein, CDR3 DNA. A D gene is named only where the DNA matches it firmly. Some rows have no size entry. The others give once, few or many, or a class for an expanded clone.

TRBV6-5	TRBJ2-3	once	TRBD2	CASSMTGGVQYF	TGTGCCAGCAGTATGACGGGGGGAGTGCAGTATTTT
TRBV4-2	TRBJ1-2	.	.	CASSQSFGGTNYGYTF	TGTGCCAGCAGCCAATCATTTGGGGGAACTAACTATGGCTACACCTTC
TRBV2	TRBJ1-2	.	TRBD1	CASRGQGNEDYGYTF	TGTGCCAGCCGGGGACAGGGTAATGAGGACTATGGCTACACCTTC
TRBV19	TRBJ2-6	.	.	CASSIAPGALNSGANVLTF	TGTGCCAGTAGTATAGCCCCAGGGGCCCTAAACTCTGGGGCCAACGTCCTGACTTTC
TRBV29-1	TRBJ2-5	.	TRBD1	CSVAPGQGQETQYF	TGCAGCGTTGCGCCGGGACAGGGTCAAGAGACCCAGTACTTC
TRBV2	TRBJ2-7	.	TRBD2	CASSVEAGSSYEQYF	TGTGCCAGCAGTGTTGAAGCGGGGAGCTCCTACGAGCAGTACTTC
TRBV14	TRBJ2-3	.	.	CASSQDPLGGTDTQYF	TGTGCCAGCAGCCAAGATCCCTTGGGCGGCACAGATACGCAGTATTTT
TRBV19	TRBJ2-3	once	.	CASSIGQREVRYF	TGTGCCAGTAGTATTGGGCAGCGCGAGGTACGGTATTTT
TRBV4-3	TRBJ2-6	.	.	CASSPSGANVLTF	TGCGCCAGCAGCCCGTCCGGGGCCAACGTCCTGACTTTC
TRBV3-1/TRBV3-2	TRBJ2-7	.	TRBD2	CASGLPGLAGGPDEQYF	TGTGCCAGCGGCCTCCCGGGACTAGCGGGGGGGCCAGACGAGCAGTACTTC
TRBV24-1	TRBJ1-5	.	.	CATSETGNQPQHF	TGTGCCACCAGTGAAACAGGGAATCAGCCCCAGCATTTT
TRBV11-2	TRBJ1-2	.	.	CASSLDRTDYGYTF	TGTGCCAGCAGCTTAGATCGGACAGACTATGGCTACACCTTC
TRBV3-1/TRBV3-2	TRBJ1-6	once	TRBD1	CASSPGQGRTYNSPLHF	TGTGCCAGCAGCCCAGGACAGGGGAGGACCTATAATTCACCCCTCCACTTT
TRBV7-9	TRBJ2-1	.	TRBD2	CASSLGGAGTDEQFF	TGTGCCAGCAGCTTAGGTGGAGCGGGAACGGATGAGCAGTTCTTC
TRBV20-1	TRBJ1-2	.	.	CSASSNYGYTF	TGCAGTGCTAGCAGTAACTATGGCTACACCTTC
TRBV6-2/TRBV6-3	TRBJ1-1	.	.	CASSPQGRNTEAFF	TGTGCCAGCAGCCCGCAGGGACGGAACACTGAAGCTTTCTTT
TRBV7-2	TRBJ1-1	.	TRBD1	CASNRQGGMNTEAFF	TGTGCCAGCAATCGACAGGGAGGGATGAACACTGAAGCTTTCTTT
TRBV5-6	TRBJ1-5	.	.	CASSPGPNQPQHF	TGTGCCAGCAGCCCGGGACCCAATCAGCCCCAGCATTTT
TRBV9	TRBJ2-3	few	TRBD1	CASSAPQGAITDTQYF	TGTGCCAGCAGCGCCCCTCAGGGGGCAATCACAGATACGCAGTATTTT
TRBV29-1	TRBJ1-2	.	.	CSVGARGYTF	TGCAGCGTTGGGGCGCGTGGCTACACCTTC
TRBV4-3	TRBJ2-7	once	.	CASSQELGWEQYF	TGCGCCAGCAGCCAAGAACTTGGGTGGGAGCAGTACTTC
TRBV10-3	TRBJ2-2	.	TRBD1	CATYRGNTGELFF	TGTGCCACCTACAGGGGTAACACCGGGGAGCTGTTTTTT
TRBV13	TRBJ1-5	.	TRBD1	CASSFAGGAQPQHF	TGTGCCAGCAGCTTCGCAGGGGGCGCTCAGCCCCAGCATTTT
TRBV7-2	TRBJ2-1	.	.	CASSIGTPEQGEQFF	TGTGCCAGCAGCATTGGGACTCCGGAGCAGGGTGAGCAGTTCTTC
TRBV6-1	TRBJ2-6	.	TRBD1	CASSEARGTEVSGANVLTF	TGTGCCAGCAGTGAAGCGCGAGGGACAGAAGTCTCTGGGGCCAACGTCCTGACTTTC
TRBV7-9	TRBJ1-2	.	.	CASSSPSAHLGGYTF	TGTGCCAGCAGCTCACCATCGGCGCACCTAGGTGGCTACACCTTC
TRBV9	TRBJ2-1	.	TRBD2	CASSAVGWGGSYNEQFF	TGTGCCAGCAGCGCGGTGGGGTGGGGAGGGTCTTACAATGAGCAGTTCTTC
TRBV30	TRBJ1-2	.	.	CAWSSEHYGYTF	TGTGCCTGGAGTTCGGAGCACTATGGCTACACCTTC